This T cell receptor beta chain was recovered during a study of cytomegalovirus exposure and HLA in healthy donors. As for the study in general: HLA-typed donors contributed 65 million to 95 million unique TCRs, which were held in an early data release. Study-wide points: Only CMV serostatus was available as immune exposure information. Specificity for CMV antigens was confirmed in vitro for a few of the CMV-associated chains.

Germline-derived CDR1 and CDR2 are SGHNT and YENEEA. This CDR3 is 13 amino acids long. The ends were cut back, 4 bases at V and 2 bases at J, with 9 bases in the middle. As regards this clone: Its specificity is unknown.

In the PCR, 60 Vbeta and 13 Jbeta primers were used. Here immunoSEQ multiplex PCR was the method, and the copy in TCRdb shows in-frame clones only, minus some. The data show 140,000 or so clones, 88% seen once. This chain connects TRBV11-3 to TRBJ2-7, with D maybe TRBD1 (6 bases). The sample taken for sequencing was PBMCs. The sequence was collected from a woman aged 40 to 50 in good health and CMV-seronegative. In DNA form, the CDR3 reads TGTGCCAGCAGCTCTGGGACAACCTACGAGCAGTACTTC. Protein product: CASSSGTTYEQYF.